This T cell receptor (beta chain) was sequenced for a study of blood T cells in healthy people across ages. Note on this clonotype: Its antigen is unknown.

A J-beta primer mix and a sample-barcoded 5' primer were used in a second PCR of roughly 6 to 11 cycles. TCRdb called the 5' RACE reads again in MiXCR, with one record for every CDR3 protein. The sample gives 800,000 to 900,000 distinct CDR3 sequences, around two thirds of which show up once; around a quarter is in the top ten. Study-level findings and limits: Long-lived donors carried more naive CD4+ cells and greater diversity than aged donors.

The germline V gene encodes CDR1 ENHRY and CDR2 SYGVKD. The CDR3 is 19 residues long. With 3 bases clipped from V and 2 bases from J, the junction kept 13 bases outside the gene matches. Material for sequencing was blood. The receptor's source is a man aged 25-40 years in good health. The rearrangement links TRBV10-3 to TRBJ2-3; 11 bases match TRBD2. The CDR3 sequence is CAISDRLAGTETDTDTQYF. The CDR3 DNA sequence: TGTGCCATCAGTGATCGACTAGCGGGGACCGAAACCGACACAGATACGCAGTATTTT.